A single sample is the source of the 27 T cell receptor beta chains below, sequenced in a study of blood T cell repertoires in COVID-19 (dated by TCRdb to about 2020). Receptor libraries were prepared by the immunoSEQ multiplex PCR assay. TCRdb mirrors the immuneACCESS table, restricted to in-frame sequences. Some clones are absent from its copies; in checked studies, under half trace to an unresolved V gene, and the reason for the others is unknown. The sample table records 250,000 to 350,000 clones; over 75% of these occur just once. The ten largest clones add up to around 1.1% of the sample. Sequencing was carried out using PBMCs or T cells enriched from blood (not recorded which). Receptors originate from a young woman who had recovered from COVID-19.

V and J are TRBV5-4 and TRBJ2-7; TRBD2 matches 9 bases. Trimming removed 2 bases from V and 1 base from J; junction bases left unmatched: 1. This CDR3 region has 14 residues. CDR1 and CDR2 from the germline V gene are SGHNT and YYREEE (reference sequence). Written as DNA, the CDR3 is TGTGCCAGCAGCTTTGGACTAGCGTCCTACGAGCAGTACTTC. Its protein is CASSFGLASYEQYF.

J is TRBJ2-1 and V is TRBV21-1; the table's TRBD2 call for D was not verified on the DNA. TRBV21-1 is annotated as a pseudogene. The CDR3 loop spans 15 amino acids. CDR3 coding DNA: TGTGCCAGCCGAGGGAAGCTAGCGGGGCACAATGAGCAGTTCTTC. It specifies CASRGKLAGHNEQFF.

The chain carries TRBV21-1 and TRBJ1-1; TRBD1 reflects the table's D call only, with no check against the DNA. TRBV21-1 is a recognized pseudogene. The CDR3 totals 14 residues. The CDR3: CAIPTPTGETEAFF. The CDR3 coding sequence is TGTGCCATCCCCACCCCGACAGGGGAGACTGAAGCTTTCTTT.

The chain recombines TRBV19 with TRBJ1-2; D ambiguous. Germline lookup yields CDR1 LNHDA and CDR2 SQIVND (reference sequence). This CDR3 is 14 amino acids long. V dropped 3 bases and J dropped 4 bases, with 12 bases sitting between them. The CDR3 protein is CASSIGEVVYGYTF. The DNA for the CDR3 is TGTGCCAGTAGTATTGGGGAGGTCGTCTATGGCTACACCTTC.

CDR3 in DNA: TGTGCCAGCAGCTCCCACAGGGGGCGCCCTGGAAACACCATATATTTT. As protein: CASSSHRGRPGNTIYF. The V and J genes are TRBV7-2 and TRBJ1-3; 9 positions agree with TRBD1. CDR1 is SGHTA, CDR2 FQGNSA, per germline. The CDR3 has 16 residues. V shed 4 bases, J shed 2 bases, and the junction held 6 bases outside the gene matches. The entire variable domain, with the rest obtained from reference TRBV7-2 and TRBJ1-3, is as follows: GAGVSQSPSNKVTEKGKDVELRCDPISGHTALYWYRQSLGQGLEFLIYFQGNSAPDKSGLPSDRFSAERTGGSVSTLTIQRTQQEDSAVYLCASSSHRGRPGNTIYFGEGSWLTVV.

V gene TRBV5-8 combines with J gene TRBJ1-6, with D possibly matching TRBD1 (6 bases). The germline CDR1 and CDR2 sequences are SGHTS and YDEGEE. V lost 1 base to trimming and J lost 11 bases, with 7 bases between them. The CDR3 runs 12 residues. The CDR3, as DNA: TGTGCCAGCAGCTTGCAGGGGCCACCCCTCCACTTT. Residues: CASSLQGPPLHF. Supplemented by reference TRBV5-8 and TRBJ1-6, the full variable domain reads EAGVTQSPTHLIKTRGQQATLRCSPISGHTSVYWYQQALGLGLQFLLWYDEGEERNRGNFPPRFSGRQFPNYSSELNVNALELEDSALYLCASSLQGPPLHFGNGTRLTVT.

This clone turned up a few times. The V call is TRBV5-4, the J call TRBJ1-6, with D perhaps matching TRBD1 (5 bases). Trimming pared 0 bases from V and 10 bases from J, leaving 11 bases between. The CDR3 length is 14 residues. The germline gives CDR1 SGHNT, CDR2 YYREEE (reference sequence). The CDR3 sequence is CASSLALGGSPLHF. As DNA, the CDR3 is TGTGCCAGCAGCTTGGCCTTGGGGGGATCACCCCTCCACTTT.

V usage is TRBV9 and J usage is TRBJ2-7, with 7 bases fitting TRBD1. Germline loops: CDR1 SGDLS, CDR2 YYNGEE. The CDR3 is 15 residues long. Trimming took 0 bases from V and 2 from J; bases not matched to a gene: 5. CDR3 sequence reads: CASSVGFQGAYEQYF. CDR3 DNA: TGTGCCAGCAGCGTAGGATTTCAGGGGGCCTACGAGCAGTACTTC.

The V call is TRBV28, the J call TRBJ2-7; 10 bases align to TRBD2. Germline V gene sequence: CDR1 MDHEN, CDR2 SYDVKM. The CDR3 has 15 residues. V shed 8 bases, J shed 3 bases, and the junction held 10 bases outside the gene matches. The CDR3 DNA sequence: TGTGCCAGCCGCAAAACAATAGCGGGAGGCTACGAGCAGTACTTC. The encoded protein is CASRKTIAGGYEQYF.

This clone appeared a single time. V is TRBV6-6 and J is TRBJ2-1, with TRBD2 matching over 11 bases. CDR1 is MNHNY and CDR2 is SVGAGI in the germline V gene (reference sequence). This CDR3 contains 14 residues. Losses at the gene ends were 5 bases for V and 5 bases for J; bases not matched to a gene: 2. CDR3 nucleotides: TGTGCCAGCAGTACGACTAGCGGGGACAATGAGCAGTTCTTC. As protein: CASSTTSGDNEQFF.

The chain carries TRBV7-3 and TRBJ1-1; D call uncertain. The CDR3 length is 13 residues. The germline V gene encodes CDR1 SGHTA and CDR2 FQGTGA. Between the trimmed V and J ends, which lost 4 bases and 2 bases, there was a span of 8 bases. CDR3 loop: CASSSSVNTEAFF. The CDR3 DNA sequence: TGTGCCAGCAGCTCCTCTGTTAACACTGAAGCTTTCTTT.

V is TRBV9 and J is TRBJ1-1, with D maybe TRBD1 (5 bases). Germline CDR1 reads SGDLS; CDR2 reads YYNGEE. The CDR3 has 14 amino acids. V was pared by 0 bases and J by 11 bases, with 17 bases between. The CDR3 DNA follows: TGTGCCAGCAGCGTAGTATCCAGGGCGAGCGGGGCTTTCTTT. Its protein is CASSVVSRASGAFF.

The chain joins TRBV7-2 to TRBJ2-7; TRBD1 matches 8 bases. This CDR3 is 14 amino acids long. V was pared by 1 base and J by 3 bases, with 2 bases of the junction left unmatched. Germline CDR1 and CDR2: SGHTA and FQGNSA. CDR3: CASSLGTGFYEQYF. The DNA for the CDR3 is TGTGCCAGCAGCTTAGGGACAGGGTTCTACGAGCAGTACTTC.

The V and J genes are TRBV7-6 and TRBJ2-5; the match to TRBD2 covers 11 bases. The CDR3 is made up of 16 amino acids. Germline CDR1 SGHVS, CDR2 FNYEAQ. J gave up 4 bases and V 5 bases, and 9 bases lay outside the gene matches. This CDR3 reads CASSLIAGGPGETQYF. In DNA form, the CDR3 reads TGTGCCAGCAGCCTCATAGCGGGAGGGCCTGGAGAGACCCAGTACTTC.

The gene calls are TRBV5-6 and TRBJ1-5; D is possibly TRBD1 (6 bases). Germline CDR1 is SGHDT and CDR2 is YYEEEE. V lost 7 bases and J 2 bases, leaving 16 bases between the germline ends. CDR3 length equals 15 residues. CDR3: CASGRGGEGNQPQHF. The CDR3, as DNA: TGTGCCAGCGGCCGGGGGGGCGAGGGCAATCAGCCCCAGCATTTT.

The genes are TRBV4-1 and TRBJ1-2, with TRBD1 as a possible D gene (5 bases). V was pared by 4 bases and J by 4 bases, with 10 bases between. This CDR3 contains 13 residues. CDR1 and CDR2 (germline): MGHRA, YSYEKL. CDR3 nucleotide sequence: TGCGCCAGCAGCCTGACAGATTCCTATGGCTACACCTTC. It yields the protein CASSLTDSYGYTF.

A single count supports this clone. The chain is built from TRBV19 and TRBJ2-5; a weak D match, TRBD2 (5 bases). V was trimmed by 4 bases and J by 4 bases, leaving 7 bases between them. Germline CDR1 and CDR2: LNHDA and SQIVND (reference sequence). The CDR3 contains 12 residues. CDR3 sequence: CASSTGSETQYF. The CDR3 DNA reads as TGTGCCAGTAGTACGGGGTCAGAGACCCAGTACTTC.

This clone has at least ten counts. This sample also contains other DNA sequences that code for the same CDR3. The gene calls are TRBV9 and TRBJ2-5; 10 bases match TRBD2. V shed 2 bases, J shed 4 bases, and the junction held 5 bases outside the gene matches. This CDR3 has 15 amino acids. The germline CDR1 and CDR2 sequences are SGDLS and YYNGEE. CDR3 DNA sequence: TGTGCCAGCAGCGTCGCTAGCGGGAGTCGAGAGACCCAGTACTTC. It codes for CASSVASGSRETQYF.

The genes are TRBV7-6 and TRBJ2-5; 9 positions agree with TRBD2. The CDR3 sequence is 15 residues long. The germline gives CDR1 SGHVS, CDR2 FNYEAQ. V gave up 5 bases and J gave up 5 bases; unmatched junction bases: 9. CDR3 in DNA: TGTGCCAGCAGCCGCGGGGGGGCCACGAGGGAGACCCAGTACTTC. Translation: CASSRGGATRETQYF.

The table lists this clone with a count of one. The chain uses TRBV7-9 and TRBJ2-3; the match to TRBD2 covers 13 bases. The germline gives CDR1 SEHNR, CDR2 FQNEAQ (reference sequence). The CDR3 covers 15 residues. Trimming cost V 4 bases and J 8 bases; bases outside gene matches: 6. CDR3 DNA: TGTGCCAGCAGCTGGACTAGCGGGAGTATGGGTACGCAGTATTTT. Translating it yields CASSWTSGSMGTQYF.

The gene calls are TRBV7-3 and TRBJ2-3, with a weak D call TRBD2 (5 bases). The germline V and J ends were trimmed by 5 bases and 2 bases, with 17 bases remaining between them. CDR3 size: 16 residues. Germline values: CDR1 SGHTA, CDR2 FQGTGA. CDR3 sequence: CASSPTAAGPTDTQYF. CDR3 DNA: TGTGCCAGCAGCCCCACAGCGGCAGGCCCCACAGATACGCAGTATTTT.

The V call is TRBV7-9, the J call TRBJ2-5; 10 bases are a match to TRBD1. From germline, CDR1 is SEHNR and CDR2 FQNEAQ (reference sequence). The CDR3 sequence is 18 residues long. V dropped 6 bases and J dropped 5; count of bases not matched to a gene: 18. CDR3 sequence: CASRQGTGEAGARETQYF. As DNA, the CDR3 is TGTGCCAGCAGACAAGGGACAGGGGAGGCGGGGGCGAGGGAGACCCAGTACTTC.

The rearrangement joins TRBV3-1 (or the pseudogene TRBV3-2) to TRBJ2-1; D is possibly TRBD2 (5 bases). The CDR3 length is 15 residues. V gave up 1 base and J gave up 5 bases, with 12 bases separating them. CDR1 is LGHDT and CDR2 is YNNKEL in the germline V gene (reference sequence). The DNA of the CDR3 is TGTGCCAGCAGCCAAGGGAGGCTGGCAAACAATGAGCAGTTCTTC. This codes for CASSQGRLANNEQFF.

This rearrangement joins TRBV10-1 to TRBJ1-5, with D uncertain. This CDR3 region has 12 residues. Trimming took off 4 bases at V and 6 bases at J, with 7 bases between the two ends. Per germline, CDR1 WNHNN and CDR2 SYGVQD (reference sequence). CDR3 nucleotides: TGCGCCAGCAGTGGATCGAGTCAGCCCCAGCATTTT. Translation gives CASSGSSQPQHF.

The chain joins TRBV24-1 to TRBJ2-3; D not resolved. The CDR3 length is 12 residues. The germline V and J ends were trimmed by 4 bases and 7 bases, with 8 bases remaining between them. Per germline, CDR1 KGHDR and CDR2 SFDVKD. The DNA for the CDR3 is TGTGCCACCAGTGACCCTAGGAATACGCAGTATTTT. Translation gives CATSDPRNTQYF.

This chain uses TRBV7-2 with TRBJ2-7; D uncertain. Trimming took 0 bases from V and 7 from J, leaving 16 bases between them. Per germline, CDR1 SGHTA and CDR2 FQGNSA. The CDR3 contains 15 residues. As DNA, the CDR3 is TGTGCCAGCAGCTTAGCGAGTAGGAGCCAATGGGAGCAGTACTTC. This gives the protein CASSLASRSQWEQYF.

J is TRBJ2-5 and V is TRBV28; 9 positions match TRBD1. The V gene's germline CDR1 is MDHEN and CDR2 SYDVKM. V trimming: 2 bases; J trimming: 1 base; junction bases outside the gene matches: 5. This CDR3 is built from 16 residues. The CDR3 reads CASSLDGQGTQETQYF. In DNA, the CDR3 is TGTGCCAGCAGTTTAGACGGACAGGGGACCCAAGAGACCCAGTACTTC.